Shown below are 15 T cell receptor beta chains from a single sample sequenced in a study of early T cells in non-severe SARS-CoV-2 infection. TCRdb re-analysed the 5' RACE reads in MiXCR, keeping a single row per CDR3 protein. The table records tens of thousands of distinct CDR3 sequences, 14% of them present only once. Sequenced material: whole blood. The source of these receptors is an adult who was a healthcare worker with PCR-confirmed SARS-CoV-2 infection or an uninfected control (not recorded which).

J is TRBJ2-7 and V is TRBV11-3; 7 bases map to TRBD2. Trimming removed 5 bases from V and 4 bases from J; junction bases left unmatched: 8. This CDR3 spans 14 amino acids. The germline CDR1 and CDR2 sequences are SGHNT and YENEEA. The CDR3 bases are TGTGCCAGCAGCCTGGGGGGGGTAGGATACGAGCAGTACTTC. Translating it yields CASSLGGVGYEQYF.

The chain recombines TRBV6-1 with TRBJ1-2; possibly TRBD1 for D (5 bases). The CDR3 sequence is 11 residues long. Trimming removed 6 bases from V and 7 bases from J, with 9 bases in between. The germline V gene encodes CDR1 MNHNS and CDR2 SASEGT. CDR3: CASRQGSGYTF. The CDR3, as DNA: TGTGCCAGCAGGCAGGGCTCTGGCTACACCTTC.

Concerning this clonotype itself: This may be a read error: a much more frequent sequence differs by one nucleotide. The CDR3 loop is CASSSGQGGNTIYF. The CDR3 nucleotides are TGTGCCAGCAGCTCGGGACAGGGTGGAAACACCATATATTTT. V usage is TRBV7-2 and J usage is TRBJ1-3; 9 nucleotides align to TRBD1. Germline CDR1 SGHTA, CDR2 FQGNSA. V trimming: 4 bases; J trimming: 3 bases; junction bases outside the gene matches: 1. This CDR3 region has 14 residues.

This clonotype was observed a few times. The J gene is TRBJ1-1, the V gene TRBV10-3; the D is unclear. V dropped 9 bases and J dropped 1 base, with 9 bases sitting between them. Germline V gives CDR1 ENHRY, CDR2 SYGVKD. This CDR3 has 12 residues. CDR3 amino acids: CAIRVRNTEAFF. The CDR3 coding sequence is TGTGCCATAAGAGTGAGGAACACTGAAGCTTTCTTT.

The chain links TRBV5-1 to TRBJ1-2; no clear D. Trimming took 4 bases from V and 1 from J, leaving 8 bases between them. From germline, CDR1 is SGHRS and CDR2 YFSETQ. The CDR3 spans 13 residues. CDR3 protein: CASSGRSNYGYTF. The CDR3 DNA is TGCGCCAGCAGCGGCAGGAGTAACTATGGCTACACCTTC.

The chain recombines TRBV5-6 with TRBJ1-3; 7 nucleotides line up with TRBD1. Germline CDR1 SGHDT, CDR2 YYEEEE. The CDR3 extends over 16 amino acids. Losses at the gene ends were 5 bases for V and 2 bases for J; bases not matched to a gene: 10. As DNA, the CDR3 is TGTGCCAGCAGGGAAGACAGGGACCTGGCTGGAAACACCATATATTTT. Protein sequence: CASREDRDLAGNTIYF.

This clonotype appeared a few times. This chain connects TRBV19 to TRBJ2-4; 9 positions agree with TRBD1. This CDR3 comprises 13 residues. V shed 8 bases, J shed 8 bases, and the junction held 7 bases outside the gene matches. CDR1 LNHDA and CDR2 SQIVND come from the germline V gene (reference sequence). The CDR3 nucleotides are TGTGCCAGTTCGGACAGGGGCCATGACATTCAGTACTTC. Amino acid sequence: CASSDRGHDIQYF.

The V gene is TRBV10-1, the J gene TRBJ2-7; 9 bases fit TRBD1. CDR3 length: 16 amino acids. Unmatched junction bases numbered 11, after V lost 6 bases and J lost 2 bases. Germline V lookup: CDR1 WNHNN, CDR2 SYGVQD (reference sequence). CDR3 in amino acids: CASSATGGVGTYEQYF. CDR3 sequence (DNA): TGCGCCAGCAGCGCAACAGGGGGCGTCGGAACCTACGAGCAGTACTTC.

This clonotype was seen ten or more times. This chain connects TRBV5-6 to TRBJ1-4, with D unresolved. Germline lookup yields CDR1 SGHDT and CDR2 YYEEEE. The CDR3 length is 16 residues. Between the trimmed V and J ends, which lost 0 bases and 8 bases, there was a span of 17 bases. The CDR3 coding sequence is TGTGCCAGCAGCTTGGTAGGCCGCGAGGGATGGGAAAAACTGTTTTTT. This gives the protein CASSLVGREGWEKLFF.

This clonotype occurred a few times. The gene calls are TRBV28 and TRBJ2-7; D not resolved. Germline loops: CDR1 MDHEN, CDR2 SYDVKM. Trimming left V 5 bases short and J 8 bases short, with 16 bases between. The CDR3 has 13 amino acids. CDR3: CASSPHMERQQYF. The CDR3 bases are TGTGCCAGCAGTCCCCACATGGAGAGGCAGCAGTACTTC. Full variable domain (remainder filled in from reference TRBV28 and TRBJ2-7): DVKVTQSSRYLVKRTGEKVFLECVQDMDHENMFWYRQDPGLGLRLIYFSYDVKMKEKGDIPEGYSVSREKKERFSLILESASTNQTSMYLCASSPHMERQQYFGPGTRLTVT.

This clonotype was counted ten times or more. This chain joins TRBV11-2 and TRBJ2-7, with D possibly matching TRBD1 (6 bases). The CDR3 length is 14 residues. CDR1 is SGHAT, CDR2 FQNNGV, per germline. The germline V and J ends were trimmed by 6 bases and 2 bases, with 14 bases remaining between them. The CDR3 sequence is CASRSGQPPYEQYF. For the CDR3, the DNA is TGTGCCAGCAGATCGGGACAACCGCCCTACGAGCAGTACTTC.

This clonotype came up a few times. The chain links TRBV29-1 to TRBJ2-7; 8 positions match TRBD1. The V segment lost 6 bases and the J segment 4 bases; nucleotides outside the gene matches: 8. The germline V gene has CDR1 SQVTM and CDR2 ANQGSEA. The CDR3 extends over 13 amino acids. The CDR3 loop is CSVSGTGQYEQYF. CDR3 bases: TGCAGCGTCTCCGGGACAGGACAGTACGAGCAGTACTTC.

The rearrangement links TRBV28 to TRBJ2-1; TRBD2 might be the D (7 bases). The CDR3 extends over 13 amino acids. The V gene's germline CDR1 is MDHEN and CDR2 SYDVKM. V gave up 6 bases and J gave up 9 bases, with 15 bases separating them. The CDR3 DNA follows: TGTGCCAGCAGCCTCGCGGGGGCGATTGAGCAGTTCTTC. As protein: CASSLAGAIEQFF.

The chain uses TRBV11-3 and TRBJ2-7; D is tentatively TRBD1 or TRBD2 (5 bases each). The CDR3 is made up of 14 amino acids. Germline values: CDR1 SGHNT, CDR2 YENEEA. Trimming stripped 5 bases from V and 6 bases from J, with 17 bases between. CDR3 residues: CASSTGTHPFEQYF. The CDR3 bases are TGTGCCAGCAGCACCGGGACCCATCCATTCGAGCAGTACTTC.

This chain uses TRBV7-6 with TRBJ2-2, with 7 bases fitting TRBD2. Trimming removed 2 bases from V and 1 base from J; junction bases left unmatched: 4. Germline V CDR1 and CDR2: SGHVS, FNYEAQ. The CDR3 has 16 amino acids. The CDR3 here is CASSLRAGVNTGELFF. CDR3 nucleotides: TGTGCCAGCAGCTTACGTGCGGGGGTGAACACCGGGGAGCTGTTTTTT.